A single sample gave rise to the 11 T cell receptor beta chains below, sequenced in a study of shared clonotypes between healthy human individuals. Sequencing was performed with immunoSEQ multiplex PCR; in TCRdb, only in-frame clones are kept and a portion is missing. The sample yields 2 million to 3 million clones, 80% to 95% seen once. The sequenced sample consisted of naive CD4+ T cells from PBMCs. The subset is: CD45RA+ positively selected. All receptors come from a man aged 18 to 30 in good health. Some clones in this sample may be carry-over from other donors' samples.

This clone was recorded only once. The chain couples TRBV19 to TRBJ2-1, with 8 bases that match TRBD2. V lost 7 bases, J lost 5 bases, and 10 bases stayed unmatched. The CDR3 is 15 residues long. Germline CDR1 LNHDA, CDR2 SQIVND (reference sequence). The CDR3 protein is CASMDLAGWDNEQFF. The CDR3 DNA is TGTGCCAGTATGGACTTAGCGGGGTGGGACAATGAGCAGTTCTTC.

The chain is built from TRBV4-1 and TRBJ1-4; D call uncertain. The CDR3 has 12 residues. V was cut by 3 bases and J by 7 bases, with 6 bases left in between. In germline, CDR1 is MGHRA, CDR2 YSYEKL. In nucleotides, the CDR3 is TGCGCCAGCAGCCACCCAGTTGAAAAACTGTTTTTT. Protein sequence: CASSHPVEKLFF.

Points on this clone: Other DNA sequences within the sample encode an identical CDR3. This chain links TRBV27 with TRBJ1-5; unclear D gene. V shed 0 bases and J shed 6 bases, with 6 bases lying between them. Germline V gene lookup returns CDR1 MNHEY and CDR2 SMNVEV (reference sequence). The CDR3 covers 13 residues. CDR3 sequence: CASSLSGTQPQHF. The CDR3 DNA sequence: TGTGCCAGCAGTTTATCAGGTACTCAGCCCCAGCATTTT.

The rearrangement links TRBV7-8 to TRBJ2-7; TRBD2 matches at 10 bases. The CDR3 spans 14 residues. Germline CDR1 and CDR2: SGHVS and FQNEAQ. With 5 bases clipped from V and 3 bases from J, the junction kept 4 bases outside the gene matches. The DNA for the CDR3 is TGTGCCAGCAGCGTCACTAGCGGGGTCTACGAGCAGTACTTC. It is translated as CASSVTSGVYEQYF.

The chain links TRBV10-1 to TRBJ2-2; the match to TRBD2 covers 16 bases. CDR3 length: 17 residues. With 5 bases clipped from V and 5 bases from J, the junction kept 5 bases outside the gene matches. The germline gives CDR1 WNHNN, CDR2 SYGVQD (reference sequence). In nucleotides, the CDR3 is TGCGCCAGCAGTCCGGGACTAGCGGGAGGGCCAACCGGGGAGCTGTTTTTT. Translating it yields CASSPGLAGGPTGELFF.

This rearrangement joins TRBV11-3 to TRBJ2-5; TRBD1 might be the D (5 bases). CDR1 and CDR2 (germline): SGHNT, YENEEA. This CDR3 comprises 16 residues. V was clipped by 5 bases and J by 2 bases, with 18 bases between them. The chain's CDR3 is CASSQRGANHQETQYF. The CDR3 DNA reads as TGTGCCAGCAGCCAACGTGGGGCCAACCATCAAGAGACCCAGTACTTC.

Comments on this clone: The sample carries other DNA sequences with the same CDR3. The V gene is TRBV5-1, the J gene TRBJ1-1; D is unclear. With 0 bases removed from V and 0 bases from J, the gap between germline ends came to 6 bases. The V gene's germline CDR1 is SGHRS and CDR2 YFSETQ. The CDR3 is 14 amino acids. CDR3 loop: CASSLDLMNTEAFF. CDR3 bases: TGCGCCAGCAGCTTGGACCTTATGAACACTGAAGCTTTCTTT. The full variable domain, its missing parts supplied by reference TRBV5-1 and TRBJ1-1, is KAGVTQTPRYLIKTRGQQVTLSCSPISGHRSVSWYQQTPGQGLQFLFEYFSETQRNKGNFPGRFSGRQFSNSRSEMNVSTLELGDSALYLCASSLDLMNTEAFFGQGTRLTVV.

A single count supports this clone. Different DNA sequences within this sample yield the same CDR3. The CDR3, as DNA: TGTGCCAGCAGCCCCCCAGGGGGACCTTACGAGCAGTACTTC. This encodes CASSPPGGPYEQYF. The chain is built from TRBV28 and TRBJ2-7; 7 bases map to TRBD1. CDR1 and CDR2 (germline): MDHEN, SYDVKM. The CDR3 consists of 14 residues. V shed 6 bases and J 4 bases; nucleotides not matched to a gene: 9.

The V call is TRBV7-2, the J call TRBJ1-2; weak D call: TRBD1 (6 bases). This CDR3 is 15 amino acids long. Trimming stripped 5 bases from V and 4 bases from J, with 17 bases between. Germline-derived CDR1 and CDR2 are SGHTA and FQGNSA. DNA of the CDR3: TGTGCCAGCAGCCGCCAGGGGCAGGTCGGCTATGGCTACACCTTC. Amino acid sequence: CASSRQGQVGYGYTF.

The chain links TRBV5-4 to TRBJ2-3, with D tentatively TRBD1 (5 bases). Germline CDR1 is SGHNT and CDR2 is YYREEE (reference sequence). The V gene lost 0 bases and the J gene lost 0 bases, with 11 bases spanning the gap. The CDR3 consists of 16 residues. The CDR3 spells CASSLGGRASTDTQYF. The CDR3 region has the DNA TGTGCCAGCAGCTTGGGGGGCCGTGCGAGCACAGATACGCAGTATTTT.

The chain couples TRBV19 to TRBJ2-3; the match to TRBD1 covers 7 bases. The CDR3 length is 15 residues. V dropped 9 bases and J dropped 2; count of bases not matched to a gene: 11. Germline values: CDR1 LNHDA, CDR2 SQIVND (reference sequence). The CDR3 loop reads CASRQGTRFTDTQYF. The CDR3, as DNA: TGTGCCAGCCGACAGGGAACCCGATTCACAGATACGCAGTATTTT. The whole variable domain, filled in from reference TRBV19 and TRBJ2-3, reads DGGITQSPKYLFRKEGQNVTLSCEQNLNHDAMYWYRQDPGQGLRLIYYSQIVNDFQKGDIAEGYSVSREKKESFPLTVTSAQKNPTAFYLCASRQGTRFTDTQYFGPGTRLTVL.